What follows is one T cell receptor beta chain and its context. Antigen: not known. The germline V gene encodes CDR1 SGHVS and CDR2 FQNEAQ. Trimming cost V 0 bases and J 2 bases, with 7 bases left between them. This CDR3 region has 14 residues. The sample originates from a study of regulatory T cells in long-lasting Graves disease. About the study: Persistent cases were those of Graves' disease that involved over 5 years of antithyroid drugs with positive TSH receptor antibodies.

Time point: persistent/refractory GD, antithyroid drugs over 5 years with positive TRAb. PBMC RNA served as the TCR library source. Relying on iRepertoire HTBI primers and Arm-PCR of CDR3 regions, the team built TCR beta libraries. Each CDR3 protein gets one entry after TCRdb re-called the multiplex PCR reads with MiXCR. Of around 400,000 distinct CDR3 sequences detected, approximately 25% appear once; the ten largest clones hold around a quarter. Notes on the study in general: Persistent disease favored TRBV28, TRBJ1-2 and TRBJ2-5.

Sequenced material: peripheral blood mononuclear cells (PBMCs), taken when the disease was refractory, from a patient treated with antithyroid drugs. The V call is TRBV7-8, the J call TRBJ1-2; D is ambiguous. The sequence was collected from a woman in her forties with Graves disease. This CDR3 reads CASSLAYSNYGYTF. CDR3 DNA sequence: TGTGCCAGCAGCTTAGCTTACAGCAACTATGGCTACACCTTC.